This TCR beta chain was found in a study of CD8+ T cells in alopecia areata. Overall study context: The study gave treated patients oral tofacitinib at 5 to 10 mg twice daily. Overall study findings and caveats: Scalp sequencing also captures normal skin's resident alphabeta T cells. Throughout tofacitinib, many expanded lesional clones continued to persist in scalp and blood.

Treatment: oral pan-JAK inhibitor, 5-10 mg twice daily. Patients with alopecia areata provided lesional scalp punch biopsies as well as peripheral blood. A note on this clone: The antigen remains undetermined.

Extracted from the samples, RNA was reverse transcribed into cDNA to serve as the sequencing template. Some clones are missing from TCRdb's copy, which holds only in-frame ones; the method was immunoSEQ multiplex PCR. In the table there are 95,000 to 100,000 clones, 60% of which are singletons. The sequence was obtained from a human donor with alopecia areata. Sequences were derived from CD8+ T cells sorted from blood, sampled between weeks 55 and 70, from a patient treated with tofacitinib.

The CDR3 region is CASSKERNLAMNTEAFF. DNA of the CDR3: TGTGCCAGCAGCAAAGAAAGAAACCTGGCAATGAACACTGAAGCTTTCTTT. The chain combines TRBV7-8 with TRBJ1-1; D is ambiguous. The V end lost 5 bases, the J end lost 0 bases, and 19 bases lay between the germline ends. Germline lookup yields CDR1 SGHVS and CDR2 FQNEAQ. The CDR3 is made up of 17 amino acids.